Presented here are 21 T cell receptor beta chains from one specimen sequenced in a study of monozygotic twins with cystic fibrosis. Here immunoSEQ multiplex PCR was the method, and the copy in TCRdb shows in-frame clones only, minus some. The table has some 31,000 clones, around 81% seen once. The sequenced sample was blood. These receptors all stem from a girl aged 2 to 9 with cystic fibrosis.

The CDR3 DNA is TGTGCCAGCAGCGTCCAGTACAATGAGCAGTTCTTC. This codes for CASSVQYNEQFF. This chain uses TRBV7-9 with TRBJ2-1, with D hard to call. The CDR3 is 12 residues long. Deletions cut 5 bases from V and 4 bases from J, with 6 bases between. Germline V gene data show CDR1 as SEHNR and CDR2 as FQNEAQ (reference sequence).

The V and J genes are TRBV5-1 and TRBJ2-3, with TRBD1 matching 7 bases. The V gene's germline CDR1 is SGHRS and CDR2 YFSETQ. V trimming: 2 bases; J trimming: 4 bases; junction bases outside the gene matches: 7. The CDR3 extends over 15 amino acids. Here the CDR3 DNA reads TGCGCCAGCAGCTTCGACAGGGTATCGCCAGATACGCAGTATTTT. The encoded protein is CASSFDRVSPDTQYF. Using reference TRBV5-1 and TRBJ2-3 for the parts outside the CDR3, the full variable domain is KAGVTQTPRYLIKTRGQQVTLSCSPISGHRSVSWYQQTPGQGLQFLFEYFSETQRNKGNFPGRFSGRQFSNSRSEMNVSTLELGDSALYLCASSFDRVSPDTQYFGPGTRLTVL.

The V call is TRBV9, the J call TRBJ1-1; D unresolved. The CDR3 length is 14 residues. CDR1 is SGDLS and CDR2 is YYNGEE in the germline V gene. V lost 2 bases to trimming and J lost 0 bases, with 8 bases between them. CDR3 amino acids: CASSVNTVNTEAFF. CDR3 in DNA: TGTGCCAGCAGCGTGAACACCGTGAACACTGAAGCTTTCTTT.

J is TRBJ2-1 and V is TRBV9; 9 positions agree with TRBD2. The germline V gene encodes CDR1 SGDLS and CDR2 YYNGEE. The CDR3 spans 13 residues. V was pared by 3 bases and J by 9 bases, with 4 bases of the junction left unmatched. CDR3 in DNA: TGTGCCAGCAGCGGGAGACTAGCGGCTGAGCAGTTCTTC. Translated, it gives CASSGRLAAEQFF.

The CDR3 sequence: CAWTPLREIFTDTQYF. CDR3 coding DNA: TGTGCCTGGACACCCTTACGGGAGATCTTCACAGATACGCAGTATTTT. This sequence joins TRBV30 and TRBJ2-3, with TRBD2 as a possible D gene (6 bases). The CDR3 has 16 amino acids. Trimming pared 4 bases from V and 2 bases from J, leaving 19 bases between. Germline V gene data show CDR1 as GTSNPN and CDR2 as SVGIG (reference sequence). The variable domain in full, with the rest retrieved from reference TRBV30 and TRBJ2-3, is SQTIHQWPATLVQPVGSPLSLECTVEGTSNPNLYWYRQAAGRGLQLLFYSVGIGQISSEVPQNLSASRPQDRQFILSSKKLLLSDSGFYLCAWTPLREIFTDTQYFGPGTRLTVL.

The rearrangement joins TRBV28 to TRBJ2-7; 9 bases are a match to TRBD2. From germline, CDR1 is MDHEN and CDR2 SYDVKM. J was trimmed by 5 bases and V by 4 bases; bases with no gene match: 6. This CDR3 is built from 14 residues. The CDR3: CASSSPGLAHEQYF. The CDR3 DNA is TGTGCCAGCAGTTCCCCGGGACTAGCCCACGAGCAGTACTTC.

The gene calls are TRBV12-5 and TRBJ1-5, with D possibly matching TRBD1 (5 bases). The germline CDR1 and CDR2 sequences are LGHNT and FRNRAP. The CDR3 is made up of 19 amino acids. V lost 3 bases and J 0 bases, leaving 21 bases between the germline ends. The CDR3 sequence: CASGLNYQDSRYSNQPQHF. The DNA for the CDR3 is TGTGCTAGTGGTTTAAATTATCAAGACAGTCGATATAGCAATCAGCCCCAGCATTTT. The entire variable domain, with the rest obtained from reference TRBV12-5 and TRBJ1-5, is as follows: DARVTQTPRHKVTEMGQEVTMRCQPILGHNTVFWYRQTMMQGLELLAYFRNRAPLDDSGMPKDRFSAEMPDATLATLKIQPSEPRDSAVYFCASGLNYQDSRYSNQPQHFGDGTRLSIL.

The chain links TRBV15 to TRBJ2-7; D possibly matches TRBD1 or TRBD2 (6 bases each). V lost 5 bases to trimming and J lost 6 bases, with 20 bases between them. The V gene's germline CDR1 is LNHNV and CDR2 YYDKDF (reference sequence). The CDR3 totals 15 residues. Written as DNA, the CDR3 is TGTGCCACCAGCGCAGAGTATCGGGGGCCGAGCGAGCAGTACTTC. Protein product: CATSAEYRGPSEQYF.

The chain is built from TRBV19 and TRBJ2-3; D ambiguous. Trimming removed 3 bases from V and 5 bases from J, with 12 bases in between. The germline V gene has CDR1 LNHDA and CDR2 SQIVND (reference sequence). The CDR3 runs to 14 residues. The CDR3 protein is CASSMVRARDTQYF. CDR3 DNA sequence: TGTGCCAGTAGTATGGTCCGGGCCCGAGATACGCAGTATTTT.

The CDR3 region is CASSIQGAGQPQHF. CDR3 nucleotide sequence: TGTGCCAGCAGCATACAGGGGGCCGGTCAGCCCCAGCATTTT. The rearrangement uses TRBV5-4 and TRBJ1-5, with 9 bases that match TRBD1. Trimming removed 4 bases from V and 6 bases from J; junction bases left unmatched: 5. Germline CDR1 and CDR2: SGHNT and YYREEE (reference sequence). CDR3 size: 14 residues.

V gene TRBV5-1 combines with J gene TRBJ1-2; 7 positions match TRBD1. In germline, CDR1 is SGHRS, CDR2 YFSETQ. This CDR3 region has 15 residues. With V trimmed by 4 bases and J by 4 bases, 10 bases remained unmatched. The CDR3 DNA sequence: TGCGCCAGCAGCCCCGGGACAGAACCTTTCTATGGCTACACCTTC. This sequence encodes CASSPGTEPFYGYTF.

The CDR3 DNA reads as TGTGCCAGCAGGCCCGCGGGAGGGGGGCCAGAGACCCAGTACTTC. This translates into CASRPAGGGPETQYF. This chain uses TRBV11-2 with TRBJ2-5; the match to TRBD2 covers 9 bases. V lost 6 bases and J lost 4; bases outside the gene matches: 9. Germline V lookup: CDR1 SGHAT, CDR2 FQNNGV. The CDR3 length is 15 residues. The full variable domain, in which reference TRBV11-2 and TRBJ2-5 provide the parts outside the CDR3, is EAGVAQSPRYKIIEKRQSVAFWCNPISGHATLYWYQQILGQGPKLLIQFQNNGVVDDSQLPKDRFSAERLKGVDSTLKIQPAKLEDSAVYLCASRPAGGGPETQYFGPGTRLLVL.

This chain uses TRBV5-4 with TRBJ2-4, with D maybe TRBD2 (7 bases). Looked up from germline, CDR1 is SGHNT and CDR2 is YYREEE (reference sequence). The CDR3 contains 15 residues. Trimming removed 3 bases from V and 6 bases from J, with 16 bases in between. The DNA for the CDR3 is TGTGCCAGCAGCTCGGAAGGGGGGGGTGGAAACATTCAGTACTTC. It yields the protein CASSSEGGGGNIQYF. The full variable domain, its missing parts supplied by reference TRBV5-4 and TRBJ2-4, is ETGVTQSPTHLIKTRGQQVTLRCSSQSGHNTVSWYQQALGQGPQFIFQYYREEENGRGNFPPRFSGLQFPNYSSELNVNALELDDSALYLCASSSEGGGGNIQYFGAGTRLSVL.

The gene calls are TRBV29-1 and TRBJ2-7; D gene ambiguous. This CDR3 comprises 14 residues. V was shortened by 5 bases and J by 0 bases, with 14 bases between the two germline ends. CDR1 and CDR2 (germline): SQVTM, ANQGSEA. DNA of the CDR3: TGCAGCGTTTACCAGGACGGAACCTCCTACGAGCAGTACTTC. It translates to CSVYQDGTSYEQYF.

This chain connects TRBV23-1 to TRBJ1-5, with 7 nucleotides matching TRBD1. TRBV23-1 is classed as an ORF, of uncertain function. The CDR3 is 16 residues long. The V and J ends lost 7 bases and 4 bases, in that order; junction bases with no gene match: 13. This chain's CDR3 is CASTRIRQGLNQPQHF. The CDR3 bases are TGCGCCAGCACCAGAATCCGACAGGGTTTGAATCAGCCCCAGCATTTT.

This chain joins TRBV7-2 and TRBJ1-2, with TRBD1 matching over 7 bases. CDR1 and CDR2 (germline): SGHTA, FQGNSA. Trimming cost V 5 bases and J 6 bases; bases outside gene matches: 6. The CDR3 totals 13 residues. Written as DNA, the CDR3 is TGTGCCAGCAGCCAACAGGGGATCGATGGCTACACCTTC. Translation: CASSQQGIDGYTF.

As regards this clone: A read error may account for a junction end that differs from germline. The chain uses TRBV2 and TRBJ2-6; D ambiguous. This CDR3 contains 15 residues. The germline CDR1 and CDR2 sequences are SNHLY and FYNNEI. The CDR3 region is CTSKEWVSGANVLTF. Here the CDR3 DNA reads TGTACCAGCAAAGAGTGGGTCTCTGGGGCCAACGTCCTGACTTTC.

The V call is TRBV9, the J call TRBJ1-3; D is possibly TRBD1 (5 bases). Germline CDR1 is SGDLS and CDR2 is YYNGEE. With 4 bases removed from V and 0 bases from J, the gap between germline ends came to 11 bases. This CDR3 region has 15 residues. The CDR3 region is CASSLGVTSGNTIYF. The CDR3 coding sequence is TGTGCCAGCAGCTTGGGGGTTACCTCTGGAAACACCATATATTTT.

This clone was observed a few times. The chain joins TRBV7-3 to TRBJ2-7, with D possibly being TRBD2 (5 bases). The CDR3 has 13 amino acids. Germline assignment: CDR1 SGHTA and CDR2 FQGTGA. The germline V and J ends were trimmed by 2 bases and 4 bases, with 9 bases remaining between them. The chain's CDR3 is CASSLGLGYEQYF. CDR3 bases: TGTGCCAGCAGCTTAGGACTGGGGTACGAGCAGTACTTC.

J is TRBJ1-2 and V is TRBV29-1; D not certain. The CDR3 runs to 13 residues. CDR1 SQVTM and CDR2 ANQGSEA come from the germline V gene. The ends were cut back, 3 bases at V and 4 bases at J, with 12 bases in the middle. The CDR3 DNA sequence: TGCAGCGTTGACGAGGGCAGCTTCTATGGCTACACCTTC. It translates to CSVDEGSFYGYTF. Complete variable domain (other parts from reference TRBV29-1 and TRBJ1-2): SAVISQKPSRDICQRGTSLTIQCQVDSQVTMMFWYRQQPGQSLTLIATANQGSEATYESGFVIDKFPISRPNLTFSTLTVSNMSPEDSSIYLCSVDEGSFYGYTFGSGTRLTVV.

The chain uses TRBV7-9 and TRBJ1-1; D not certain. V gave up 1 base and J gave up 1 base, with 7 bases separating them. Germline assignment: CDR1 SEHNR and CDR2 FQNEAQ (reference sequence). The CDR3 spans 14 residues. CDR3 coding DNA: TGTGCCAGCAGCTTAGGGACGTCGAACACTGAAGCTTTCTTT. Translated: CASSLGTSNTEAFF.